Below are 26 T cell receptor beta chains sequenced from a single sample in a study of OX40 agonist ivuxolimab in advanced cancers. Sequencing used immunoSEQ multiplex PCR; TCRdb keeps in-frame clones, though not all of them. The sample has around 82,000 clones, around 89% seen once; the top ten hold around 0.5%. This material consisted of CD4+ or CD8+ T cells sorted from blood, taken in a trial of the OX40 agonist ivuxolimab. These receptor sequences come from an adult with an advanced solid tumor such as melanoma, head and neck, liver or kidney cancer.

This clone showed up just a few times. The chain combines TRBV5-4 with TRBJ1-2; D not certain. The germline CDR1 and CDR2 sequences are SGHNT and YYREEE (reference sequence). The CDR3 length is 14 residues. V was shortened by 4 bases and J by 6 bases, with 16 bases between the two germline ends. CDR3 amino acids: CASSPAGENHGYTF. Here the CDR3 DNA reads TGTGCCAGCAGCCCCGCTGGGGAGAACCATGGCTACACCTTC.

This chain connects TRBV18 to TRBJ2-2; TRBD1 might be the D (5 bases). The CDR3 consists of 14 residues. Germline V gene lookup returns CDR1 KGHSH and CDR2 LQKENI. The ends were cut back, 3 bases at V and 6 bases at J, with 11 bases in the middle. The CDR3 region has the DNA TGTGCCAGCTCACCTTCAGGGTCCGCCGGGGAGCTGTTTTTT. Amino acids: CASSPSGSAGELFF.

J is TRBJ1-2 and V is TRBV6-1, with D uncertain. This CDR3 region has 11 residues. V lost 9 bases and J 5 bases, leaving 10 bases between the germline ends. Germline CDR1 and CDR2: MNHNS and SASEGT. The CDR3 nucleotides are TGTGCCAGACACGCCGCATATGGCTACACCTTC. Amino acid sequence: CARHAAYGYTF.

This chain uses TRBV6-6 with TRBJ1-3, with a weak D call TRBD1 (6 bases). CDR3 size: 16 residues. Trimming removed 6 bases from V and 4 bases from J, with 19 bases in between. The germline V gene has CDR1 MNHNY and CDR2 SVGAGI (reference sequence). The CDR3 DNA reads as TGTGCCAGCAGCCCCGGGGGGGGCCTGGGAGGAAACACCATATATTTT. Its translation: CASSPGGGLGGNTIYF.

This chain links TRBV5-8 with TRBJ1-2; unclear D gene. Germline CDR1 is SGHTS and CDR2 is YDEGEE. The CDR3 contains 13 residues. V was clipped by 6 bases and J by 3 bases, with 12 bases between them. CDR3 sequence: CASTSRSDYGYTF. The CDR3 nucleotides read TGTGCCAGCACCTCGCGGAGTGACTATGGCTACACCTTC.

The chain couples TRBV6-5 to TRBJ1-1; perhaps TRBD1 as D (6 bases). Trimming removed 7 bases from V and 5 bases from J, with 17 bases in between. From germline, CDR1 is MNHEY and CDR2 SVGAGI. The CDR3 extends over 14 amino acids. CDR3 bases: TGTGCCAGCATTCCGCCAGGGGCGAGGACTGAAGCTTTCTTT. Amino acids: CASIPPGARTEAFF.

Notes on this clone: Other nucleotide sequences in the sample specify the same CDR3. The chain uses TRBV5-1 and TRBJ2-3; TRBD2 agrees at 7 bases. The trim removed 4 bases at V and 3 bases at J, leaving 8 bases unmatched. This CDR3 spans 15 amino acids. Germline CDR1 reads SGHRS; CDR2 reads YFSETQ. CDR3 in amino acids: CASSPLVGGTDTQYF. The DNA for the CDR3 is TGCGCCAGCAGCCCCCTAGTGGGGGGGACAGATACGCAGTATTTT.

The CDR3 nucleotides are TGCGCCAGCAGCCCTGGACTGTCCCTCACAGATACGCAGTATTTT. It encodes CASSPGLSLTDTQYF. This rearrangement joins TRBV10-1 to TRBJ2-3, with D perhaps TRBD2 (5 bases). Germline values: CDR1 WNHNN, CDR2 SYGVQD (reference sequence). V dropped 6 bases and J dropped 2 bases, with 15 bases sitting between them. CDR3 length: 15 residues.

The genes are TRBV7-9 and TRBJ1-1; D not resolved. CDR1 is SEHNR and CDR2 is FQNEAQ in the germline V gene (reference sequence). Trimming pared 2 bases from V and 1 base from J, leaving 11 bases between. This CDR3 is built from 15 residues. This chain's CDR3 is CASSLWDTENTEAFF. The CDR3 DNA reads TGTGCCAGCAGCTTATGGGATACAGAGAACACTGAAGCTTTCTTT. Full variable domain (outside the CDR3, taken from reference TRBV7-9 and TRBJ1-1): DTGVSQNPRHKITKRGQNVTFRCDPISEHNRLYWYRQTLGQGPEFLTYFQNEAQLEKSRLLSDRFSAERPKGSFSTLEIQRTEQGDSAMYLCASSLWDTENTEAFFGQGTRLTVV.

V and J are TRBV11-2 and TRBJ1-4, with TRBD1 matching 7 bases. V dropped 1 base and J dropped 6; count of bases not matched to a gene: 5. The CDR3 runs to 15 residues. The germline gives CDR1 SGHAT, CDR2 FQNNGV. The CDR3 loop is CASSLARQGYEKLFF. Here the CDR3 DNA reads TGTGCCAGCAGCTTAGCCCGACAGGGTTATGAAAAACTGTTTTTT.

This chain connects TRBV6-1 to TRBJ2-5; D is unclear. V was clipped by 5 bases and J by 2 bases, with 6 bases between them. The V gene's germline CDR1 is MNHNS and CDR2 SASEGT. There are 12 residues in the CDR3. CDR3 nucleotide sequence: TGTGCCAGCAGTCGTGAACAAGAGACCCAGTACTTC. It specifies CASSREQETQYF.

This clone occurred a few times. The chain couples TRBV5-8 to TRBJ1-5, with D possibly TRBD1 on 5 matching bases. The germline V and J ends were trimmed by 4 bases and 7 bases, with 12 bases remaining between them. The germline V gene has CDR1 SGHTS and CDR2 YDEGEE. The CDR3 contains 13 residues. DNA for the CDR3: TGTGCCAGCAGCGGGGGAGGAAACCAGCCCCAGCATTTT. This sequence encodes CASSGGGNQPQHF.

This clone has just a few counts. The chain uses TRBV10-1 and TRBJ1-1; maybe TRBD1 (6 bases). This CDR3 is 12 amino acids long. Per the germline V gene, CDR1 is WNHNN and CDR2 is SYGVQD (reference sequence). Trimming took off 3 bases at V and 7 bases at J, with 9 bases between the two ends. The CDR3 sequence is CASSDGGLEAFF. The DNA of the CDR3 is TGCGCCAGCAGTGATGGGGGCCTTGAAGCTTTCTTT.

The V and J genes are TRBV7-6 and TRBJ2-5; D might be TRBD2 (6 bases). The CDR3 is 11 residues long. Germline CDR1 reads SGHVS; CDR2 reads FNYEAQ. V gave up 3 bases and J gave up 7 bases, with 6 bases separating them. The CDR3 coding sequence is TGTGCCAGCAGCTTGGGGGGGACCCAGTACTTC. Residues: CASSLGGTQYF.

V gene TRBV28 combines with J gene TRBJ1-2, with D uncertain. V shed 2 bases and J shed 4 bases, with 14 bases lying between them. CDR3 length: 15 residues. The germline CDR1 and CDR2 sequences are MDHEN and SYDVKM. CDR3 sequence (DNA): TGTGCCAGCAGTTTAATCACTTCTGCGGGCTATGGCTACACCTTC. Translation: CASSLITSAGYGYTF.

The chain combines TRBV7-2 with TRBJ2-2; 8 nucleotides align to TRBD1. This CDR3 region has 14 residues. Germline CDR1 is SGHTA and CDR2 is FQGNSA. Trimming at V came to 7 bases and at J to 4 bases, leaving 5 bases not matched to a gene. CDR3 nucleotides: TGTGCCAGCAAAGTGACAGGGGTCACCGGGGAGCTGTTTTTT. Protein product: CASKVTGVTGELFF.

The chain uses TRBV19 and TRBJ2-6; D ambiguous. The CDR3 covers 13 residues. Between the trimmed V and J ends, which lost 5 bases and 0 bases, there was a span of 2 bases. Per germline, CDR1 LNHDA and CDR2 SQIVND (reference sequence). CDR3 sequence (DNA): TGTGCCAGTAGTTTCTCTGGGGCCAACGTCCTGACTTTC. Its protein product is CASSFSGANVLTF.

The V gene is TRBV12-5, the J gene TRBJ2-2; D is unresolved. Germline V gene lookup returns CDR1 LGHNT and CDR2 FRNRAP. The CDR3 is 15 residues long. Deletions cut 0 bases from V and 0 bases from J, with 5 bases between. CDR3 loop: CASGLVMTNTGELFF. The CDR3 region has the DNA TGTGCTAGTGGTTTGGTAATGACGAACACCGGGGAGCTGTTTTTT.

The DNA for the CDR3 is TGTGCCAGCAGCCAGAACCAGGGATTAGAAAAACTGTTTTTT. Its protein product is CASSQNQGLEKLFF. This chain links TRBV14 with TRBJ1-4; a possible D gene is TRBD1 (5 bases). The CDR3 totals 14 residues. CDR1 SGHDN and CDR2 FVKESK come from the germline V gene. V lost 3 bases and J 8 bases, leaving 13 bases between the germline ends.

The rearrangement links TRBV29-1 to TRBJ2-3; D possibly uses TRBD1 or TRBD2 (5 bases each). Germline V lookup: CDR1 SQVTM, CDR2 ANQGSEA. Trimming removed 7 bases at V and 3 bases at J, with 20 bases between. This CDR3 contains 15 residues. CDR3 loop: CSARAGGVRTDTQYF. CDR3 DNA: TGCAGCGCCCGAGCTGGGGGTGTAAGGACAGATACGCAGTATTTT.

The rearrangement links TRBV5-1 to TRBJ2-3, with 8 positions matching TRBD1. V shed 4 bases, J shed 2 bases, and the junction held 3 bases outside the gene matches. The CDR3 has 14 amino acids. Germline V lookup: CDR1 SGHRS, CDR2 YFSETQ. The CDR3 protein is CASSRQGITDTQYF. As DNA, the CDR3 is TGCGCCAGCAGCCGACAGGGGATCACAGATACGCAGTATTTT.

The chain links TRBV6-1 to TRBJ1-4; maybe TRBD1 (6 bases). Germline assignment: CDR1 MNHNS and CDR2 SASEGT. There are 15 residues in the CDR3. The V and J ends lost 3 bases and 3 bases respectively, with 11 bases between them. CDR3 residues: CASSDWRTANEKLFF. In nucleotides, the CDR3 is TGTGCCAGCAGTGATTGGAGGACAGCTAATGAAAAACTGTTTTTT.

This chain connects TRBV2 to TRBJ2-3, with 8 bases that match TRBD1. Germline CDR1 and CDR2: SNHLY and FYNNEI. The CDR3 contains 18 residues. The junction had 12 bases not matched to a gene; V was cut back by 2 bases and J by 2 bases. Here the CDR3 reads CASSELNLDRAPTDTQYF. CDR3 DNA sequence: TGTGCCAGCAGTGAATTAAACCTGGACAGGGCCCCCACAGATACGCAGTATTTT. Looking up the rest from reference TRBV2 and TRBJ2-3 gives the full variable domain: EPEVTQTPSHQVTQMGQEVILRCVPISNHLYFYWYRQILGQKVEFLVSFYNNEISEKSEIFDDQFSVERPDGSNFTLKIRSTKLEDSAMYFCASSELNLDRAPTDTQYFGPGTRLTVL.

V and J are TRBV4-3 and TRBJ1-5; 7 positions agree with TRBD1. V was clipped by 1 base and J by 5 bases; unmatched bases: 5. The CDR3 totals 15 residues. Germline V CDR1 and CDR2: LGHNA, YSLEER. CDR3 coding DNA: TGCGCCAGCAGCCAAGGAGGCCAGGGGGATCAGCCCCAGCATTTT. Its protein is CASSQGGQGDQPQHF.

The chain employs TRBV5-1 and TRBJ1-2, with a possible D match to TRBD1 (6 bases). The CDR3 length is 13 residues. Germline values: CDR1 SGHRS, CDR2 YFSETQ. Trimming removed 4 bases from V and 4 bases from J, with 11 bases in between. The CDR3 reads CASSVGQSYGYTF. CDR3 DNA sequence: TGCGCCAGCAGCGTCGGACAGTCCTATGGCTACACCTTC.

This chain uses TRBV6-1 with TRBJ1-4; a possible D gene is TRBD1 (6 bases). With 8 bases removed from V and 7 bases from J, the gap between germline ends came to 17 bases. CDR1 is MNHNS, CDR2 SASEGT, per germline. The CDR3 is 14 residues long. The CDR3 sequence is CASGILGASEKLFF. Written as DNA, the CDR3 is TGTGCCAGCGGGATACTGGGGGCGAGTGAAAAACTGTTTTTT.